One sample yielded the 17 T cell receptor beta chains listed below, sequenced in a study of siplizumab effects on memory and regulatory T cells (dated by TCRdb to the late 2010s). The library was generated by the immunoSEQ multiplex PCR assay. The table was pulled from immuneACCESS by TCRdb, which kept in-frame rearrangements only. Such tables lose some clones; where checked, under half of the loss comes from unresolved V genes, and the rest has no known cause. The sample includes tens of thousands of clones, with 95% to 97% observed a single time. The ten most abundant clones make up 0.5% to 0.7% of the sample. The sequenced material came from naive CD4+ T cells sorted from blood. The sample's cell subset or site label, in plain terms: unstimulated naive T cells. The origin of the receptors is a human donor in good health.

CDR3 coding DNA: TGTGCCAGTAGTATCGTGGCCCGGGATCAGCCCCAGCATTTT. Translated: CASSIVARDQPQHF. The V call is TRBV19, the J call TRBJ1-5; unclear D gene. The CDR3 consists of 14 residues. Germline V lookup: CDR1 LNHDA, CDR2 SQIVND (reference sequence). Trimming took 3 bases from V and 5 from J, leaving 11 bases between them.

This clone was counted a single time. V gene TRBV4-1 combines with J gene TRBJ2-6; the D call may be TRBD1 or TRBD2 (5 bases each). The CDR3 has 18 amino acids. The V end was cut by 4 bases, the J end by 0 bases, with 16 bases between. CDR1 is MGHRA and CDR2 is YSYEKL in the germline V gene. In DNA form, the CDR3 reads TGCGCCAGCAGCCCCCCGGGGCTGGTATACTCTGGGGCCAACGTCCTGACTTTC. Its translation: CASSPPGLVYSGANVLTF.

The chain carries TRBV5-4 and TRBJ1-5; D is undetermined. This CDR3 has 14 amino acids. The germline gives CDR1 SGHNT, CDR2 YYREEE (reference sequence). V gave up 0 bases and J gave up 1 base, with 5 bases separating them. The CDR3 sequence: CASSLGPSNQPQHF. CDR3 nucleotides: TGTGCCAGCAGCTTGGGCCCGAGCAATCAGCCCCAGCATTTT.

DNA for the CDR3: TGTGCCAGCAGTCCGACTAGCGGGAGACAAGAGACCCAGTACTTC. It translates to CASSPTSGRQETQYF. The J gene is TRBJ2-5, the V gene TRBV2, with TRBD2 matching over 12 bases. The length of the CDR3 is 15 residues. In germline, CDR1 is SNHLY, CDR2 FYNNEI. The junction had 3 bases not matched to a gene; V was cut back by 5 bases and J by 2 bases.

The gene calls are TRBV5-1 and TRBJ2-6, with 10 bases fitting TRBD1. CDR1 and CDR2 from the germline V gene are SGHRS and YFSETQ. CDR3 size: 18 residues. V shed 0 bases, J shed 2 bases, and the junction held 5 bases outside the gene matches. The CDR3 is CASSLGQGALAGANVLTF. The CDR3, as DNA: TGCGCCAGCAGCTTGGGACAGGGGGCGCTGGCTGGGGCCAACGTCCTGACTTTC.

The CDR3 spells CASSPGGGDNEQFF. The CDR3 nucleotides are TGTGCCAGCAGCCCAGGGGGCGGGGACAATGAGCAGTTCTTC. V and J are TRBV11-3 and TRBJ2-1; TRBD1 agrees at 8 bases. V lost 5 bases, J lost 5 bases, and 5 bases stayed unmatched. The V gene's germline CDR1 is SGHNT and CDR2 YENEEA. The CDR3 length is 14 residues. Variable domain in full (rest from reference TRBV11-3 and TRBJ2-1): EAGVVQSPRYKIIEKKQPVAFWCNPISGHNTLYWYLQNLGQGPELLIRYENEEAVDDSQLPKDRFSAERLKGVDSTLKIQPAELGDSAVYLCASSPGGGDNEQFFGPGTRLTVL.

This clone was seen once. The gene calls are TRBV6-1 and TRBJ2-6; D is ambiguous. The CDR3 is made up of 16 amino acids. CDR1 is MNHNS, CDR2 SASEGT, per germline. The ends were cut back, 4 bases at V and 2 bases at J, with 12 bases in the middle. The CDR3 sequence: CASSGPTVPGANVLTF. CDR3 nucleotide sequence: TGTGCCAGCAGTGGACCGACGGTCCCTGGGGCCAACGTCCTGACTTTC.

V and J are TRBV4-1 and TRBJ2-2; perhaps D is TRBD1 or TRBD2 (5 bases each). This CDR3 is 16 amino acids long. The V gene lost 3 bases and the J gene lost 5 bases, with 16 bases spanning the gap. Per germline, CDR1 MGHRA and CDR2 YSYEKL. The CDR3 loop is CASSHPEGRLTGELFF. In DNA form, the CDR3 reads TGCGCCAGCAGCCACCCAGAGGGACGATTAACCGGGGAGCTGTTTTTT.

V and J are TRBV18 and TRBJ2-3, with 8 bases matching TRBD2. Germline assignment: CDR1 KGHSH and CDR2 LQKENI. There are 14 residues in the CDR3. V was clipped by 5 bases and J by 2 bases; unmatched bases: 3. The DNA of the CDR3 is TGTGCCAGCTCAAGACTAGCGACCACAGATACGCAGTATTTT. This gives the protein CASSRLATTDTQYF. Based on the CDR3 plus reference TRBV18 and TRBJ2-3, the full variable domain is NAGVMQNPRHLVRRRGQEARLRCSPMKGHSHVYWYRQLPEEGLKFMVYLQKENIIDESGMPKERFSAEFPKEGPSILRIQQVVRGDSAAYFCASSRLATTDTQYFGPGTRLTVL.

The chain combines TRBV7-2 with TRBJ2-7; D may be TRBD1 or TRBD2 (5 bases each). The CDR3 consists of 15 residues. Between the trimmed V and J ends, which lost 4 bases and 0 bases, there was a span of 13 bases. Germline assignment: CDR1 SGHTA and CDR2 FQGNSA. DNA of the CDR3: TGTGCCAGCAGCTCCCGGGCAGGGAGCTCCTACGAGCAGTACTTC. Its protein product is CASSSRAGSSYEQYF.

The V call is TRBV5-1, the J call TRBJ2-1; no reliable D call. The CDR3 is 12 residues long. CDR1 and CDR2 (germline): SGHRS, YFSETQ. V shed 2 bases and J shed 4 bases, with 4 bases lying between them. The CDR3 bases are TGCGCCAGCAGCTTCAAGTACAATGAGCAGTTCTTC. This codes for CASSFKYNEQFF.

Regarding this clone: Additional DNA sequences in this sample encode the identical CDR3. The V and J genes are TRBV10-3 and TRBJ2-5; D might be TRBD1 (6 bases). CDR3 length equals 12 residues. Looked up from germline, CDR1 is ENHRY and CDR2 is SYGVKD. Trimming took off 10 bases at V and 2 bases at J, with 11 bases between the two ends. CDR3 sequence (DNA): TGTGCCACACAGGGAAGGCAAGAGACCCAGTACTTC. This encodes CATQGRQETQYF.

This clone was observed a few times. The rearrangement joins TRBV6-1 to TRBJ1-5; weak D call: TRBD1 (6 bases). The CDR3 extends over 15 amino acids. Germline CDR1 is MNHNS and CDR2 is SASEGT. The V and J ends lost 2 bases and 7 bases respectively, with 15 bases between them. Here the CDR3 reads CASSELAGGRQPQHF. The DNA of the CDR3 is TGTGCCAGCAGTGAATTGGCGGGGGGCAGGCAGCCCCAGCATTTT.

The CDR3 sequence is CASSAGTSASGELFF. For the CDR3, the DNA is TGTGCCAGCAGCGCCGGGACTAGCGCTTCCGGGGAGCTGTTTTTT. The chain has TRBV2 and TRBJ2-2, with 10 bases identical to TRBD2. The V gene end was trimmed by 6 bases and the J gene end by 6 bases; junction bases not matched to a gene: 7. The CDR3 runs to 15 residues. Germline CDR1 reads SNHLY; CDR2 reads FYNNEI.

The V gene is TRBV7-3, the J gene TRBJ2-7; 11 bases are shared with TRBD2. V shed 5 bases, J shed 1 base, and the junction held 7 bases outside the gene matches. CDR1 is SGHTA, CDR2 FQGTGA, per germline. CDR3 length equals 16 residues. The CDR3: CASSTLAGVGSYEQYF. The CDR3 DNA follows: TGTGCCAGCAGCACACTAGCGGGAGTTGGGTCCTACGAGCAGTACTTC.

V is TRBV7-9 and J is TRBJ1-5; unclear D gene. Germline loops: CDR1 SEHNR, CDR2 FQNEAQ (reference sequence). This CDR3 is 17 amino acids long. Trimming removed 1 base at V and 6 bases at J, with 19 bases between. CDR3 bases: TGTGCCAGCAGCTTAGTCCTCGGCCGGGGTGGAGGTCAGCCCCAGCATTTT. Amino acid sequence: CASSLVLGRGGGQPQHF.

This clone was observed a single time. The CDR3 is CSGDRAFEQFF. The CDR3 DNA sequence: TGCAGTGGGGACAGGGCGTTCGAGCAGTTCTTC. The chain links TRBV20-1 to TRBJ2-1, with 9 bases lining up with TRBD1. Germline CDR1 reads DFQATT; CDR2 reads SNEGSKA (reference sequence). This CDR3 is built from 11 residues. Trimming took 7 bases from V and 10 from J; bases not matched to a gene: 5.